The 8 T cell receptor beta chains given below trace back to one sample, sequenced in a study of patients and donors after allogeneic stem cell transplantation. TCRdb redid the calling of the RT-PCR reads with MiXCR, one entry per CDR3 protein. This repertoire shows about 160,000 distinct CDR3 sequences, about 36% found once; its top ten account for around 50%. Sequencing was carried out using blood, either unsorted or a sorted T cell fraction (not recorded which). These receptors originate from a human donor who was either an allogeneic HSCT recipient or a stem cell or donor lymphocyte infusion donor (not recorded which). It is not recorded whose cells these are; they may come from a transplant donor.

The table lists this clonotype with many counts. The chain is built from TRBV5-1 and TRBJ1-2; perhaps TRBD1 as D (6 bases). Germline V gene lookup returns CDR1 SGHRS and CDR2 YFSETQ. This CDR3 has 17 residues. V shed 0 bases and J shed 4 bases, with 19 bases lying between them. The CDR3 sequence: CASSLGGGEDIAYGYTF. CDR3 sequence (DNA): TGCGCCAGCAGCTTGGGCGGGGGCGAGGATATTGCCTATGGCTACACCTTC.

The rearrangement joins TRBV7-2 to TRBJ2-3; 8 bases agree with TRBD2. Trimming cost V 2 bases and J 4 bases; bases outside gene matches: 2. CDR1 is SGHTA, CDR2 FQGNSA, per germline. CDR3 length equals 14 residues. The CDR3 coding sequence is TGTGCCAGCAGCTTACGGGGGGGCGCAGATACGCAGTATTTT. It specifies CASSLRGGADTQYF.

For this clonotype: The conserved final phenylalanine or tryptophan is absent from the CDR3, which likely points to a read error. The CDR3 sequence: CSVEDRSSSGNTIYL. Here the CDR3 DNA reads TGCAGCGTTGAAGATCGGAGTAGCTCTGGAAACACCATATATTTG. The rearrangement joins TRBV29-1 to TRBJ1-3; D unresolved. Germline CDR1 reads SQVTM; CDR2 reads ANQGSEA. The CDR3 runs to 15 residues. Trimming shortened V by 0 bases and J by 0 bases, and 9 bases separated the two germline ends.

This clonotype was found a few times. J is TRBJ1-4 and V is TRBV6-5; TRBD1 aligns across 11 bases. The CDR3 has 15 residues. Germline loops: CDR1 MNHEY, CDR2 SVGAGI. Trimming cost V 4 bases and J 5 bases; bases outside gene matches: 3. The CDR3 loop is CASSSGTGGNEKLFF. In DNA, the CDR3 is TGTGCCAGCAGTTCGGGGACAGGGGGGAATGAAAAACTGTTTTTT.

V gene TRBV12-3 or TRBV12-4 combines with J gene TRBJ2-3; 10 bases map to TRBD1. Germline trimming cut 5 bases from V and 1 base from J; bases unmatched to any gene: 9. This CDR3 has 17 residues. This chain's CDR3 is CASSTPAGTGGTDTQYF. The CDR3 DNA reads as TGTGCCAGCAGTACGCCAGCCGGGACAGGGGGCACAGATACGCAGTATTTT.

This clonotype was picked up many times. The CDR3 sequence is CASKQGTEAFF. The CDR3 nucleotides read TGTGCCAGCAAGCAGGGCACTGAAGCTTTCTTT. This chain joins TRBV3-1 and TRBJ1-1; possible D gene TRBD1, 5 bases. Trimming pared 7 bases from V and 4 bases from J, leaving 7 bases between. Germline lookup yields CDR1 LGHDT and CDR2 YNNKEL (reference sequence). The CDR3 loop spans 11 amino acids.

The V and J genes are TRBV12-3 or TRBV12-4 and TRBJ1-3; maybe TRBD1 (6 bases). V was clipped by 6 bases and J by 5 bases, with 17 bases between them. The CDR3 runs 15 residues. In nucleotides, the CDR3 is TGTGCCAGCAGCCACAGACAGGACCTAAGAAACACCATATATTTT. Translating gives CASSHRQDLRNTIYF.

The V call is TRBV12-3 or TRBV12-4, the J call TRBJ2-7; no reliable D call. The length of the CDR3 is 11 residues. Between the trimmed V and J ends, which lost 4 bases and 6 bases, there was a span of 7 bases. CDR3 amino acids: CASSSGSEQYF. CDR3 DNA: TGTGCCAGCAGTTCCGGGTCCGAGCAGTACTTC.